One and the same sample provided the 18 T cell receptor beta chains below, sequenced in a study of shared clonotypes between healthy human individuals. TCRdb's copy holds only in-frame clones and misses some; the assay was immunoSEQ multiplex PCR. This sample has over 95,000 clones, with around 47% found just once. The sample was PBMCs. The receptor set was obtained from a woman in her 40s in good health. Some clones in this sample may be carry-over from other donors' samples.

This chain joins TRBV6-1 and TRBJ2-3; 12 bases agree with TRBD2. Looked up from germline, CDR1 is MNHNS and CDR2 is SASEGT. The trim removed 6 bases at V and 4 bases at J, leaving 2 bases unmatched. This CDR3 region has 14 residues. The CDR3 region is CASRLAGGPDTQYF. DNA for the CDR3: TGTGCCAGCAGACTAGCGGGAGGTCCAGATACGCAGTATTTT.

This chain links TRBV30 with TRBJ1-5, with D unresolved. CDR1 and CDR2 (germline): GTSNPN, SVGIG (reference sequence). Trimming took off 1 base at V and 3 bases at J, with 10 bases between the two ends. The CDR3 extends over 14 amino acids. CDR3 DNA sequence: TGTGCCTGGAGTGGTCGGCAGCCCAATCAGCCCCAGCATTTT. Translating gives CAWSGRQPNQPQHF.

V and J are TRBV7-2 and TRBJ2-7; 12 bases align to TRBD2. CDR3 size: 18 residues. From germline, CDR1 is SGHTA and CDR2 FQGNSA. The trim removed 5 bases at V and 4 bases at J, leaving 15 bases unmatched. In DNA form, the CDR3 reads TGTGCCAGCAGCGGATTTAAGGGGTCTAGCGGGAGGGCTTACGAGCAGTACTTC. This codes for CASSGFKGSSGRAYEQYF. Variable domain in full (rest from reference TRBV7-2 and TRBJ2-7): GAGVSQSPSNKVTEKGKDVELRCDPISGHTALYWYRQSLGQGLEFLIYFQGNSAPDKSGLPSDRFSAERTGGSVSTLTIQRTQQEDSAVYLCASSGFKGSSGRAYEQYFGPGTRLTVT.

The chain has TRBV5-4 and TRBJ1-2; perhaps TRBD1 as D (6 bases). The CDR3 extends over 13 amino acids. In germline, CDR1 is SGHNT, CDR2 YYREEE (reference sequence). Trimming left V 10 bases short and J 0 bases short, with 13 bases between. The CDR3 sequence: CAGGGHTNYGYTF. The CDR3 nucleotides are TGTGCCGGTGGGGGGCACACTAACTATGGCTACACCTTC.

This rearrangement joins TRBV6-4 to TRBJ1-6; a weak D match, TRBD1 (5 bases). The V gene's germline CDR1 is MRHNA and CDR2 SNTAGT. Trimming removed 5 bases from V and 5 bases from J, with 16 bases in between. The CDR3 runs to 16 residues. CDR3 residues: CASSYGGGIHNSPLHF. CDR3 in DNA: TGTGCCAGCAGTTACGGGGGTGGGATCCATAATTCACCCCTCCACTTT.

This clone appeared many times. V and J are TRBV5-1 and TRBJ2-1; possible D gene TRBD1, 5 bases. Germline V gene sequence: CDR1 SGHRS, CDR2 YFSETQ. The CDR3 extends over 14 amino acids. The V end was cut by 5 bases, the J end by 5 bases, with 14 bases between. In nucleotides, the CDR3 is TGCGCCAGCAGTATAGGCGCAGGGAACAATGAGCAGTTCTTC. It codes for CASSIGAGNNEQFF.

On this clone itself: This probably arose from a read error, given a far larger clone one base away. V is TRBV30 and J is TRBJ2-4, with D perhaps being TRBD1 or TRBD2 (5 bases each). Trimming left V 0 bases short and J 8 bases short, with 11 bases between. The CDR3 contains 13 residues. Germline CDR1 is GTSNPN and CDR2 is SVGIG (reference sequence). The CDR3 nucleotides read TGTGCCTGGAGTGTACGTGGGGGAGACATTCAGTACTTC. Its protein product is CAWSVRGGDIQYF.

Comments on this clone: The likely explanation is a read error, given a far larger clone one base away. The rearrangement links TRBV10-2 to TRBJ1-2, with D possibly TRBD1 on 5 matching bases. The germline V gene encodes CDR1 WSHSY and CDR2 SAAADI. CDR3 length: 14 amino acids. The CDR3 DNA reads TGCGCCAGCAGTGGGAGGGGCTCTGGCTATGGCTTCACCTTC. Amino acid sequence: CASSGRGSGYGFTF.

V is TRBV25-1 and J is TRBJ1-4; TRBD1 matches 8 bases. There are 16 residues in the CDR3. V lost 4 bases and J lost 8; bases outside the gene matches: 12. Germline CDR1 and CDR2: MGHDK and SYGVNS. Written as DNA, the CDR3 is TGTGCCAGCAGTGGGTATATGACAGGGGCGGGAGAAAAACTGTTTTTT. Translation gives CASSGYMTGAGEKLFF.

A word on this clone: A far larger clone lies a single base away; this is likely a read error. Additional DNA sequences in this sample encode the identical CDR3. This sequence joins TRBV9 and TRBJ2-5; D may match TRBD1 or TRBD2 (5 bases each). This CDR3 contains 17 residues. Germline loops: CDR1 SGDLS, CDR2 YYNGEE. V was clipped by 0 bases and J by 1 base, with 16 bases between them. This CDR3 reads CASSVGWGAGPQETQYF. The CDR3 DNA follows: TGTGCCAGCAGCGTAGGGTGGGGAGCAGGGCCCCAAGAGACCCAGTACTTC.

The V gene is TRBV29-1, the J gene TRBJ2-5; the D gene could be TRBD1 or TRBD2 (5 bases each). Germline assignment: CDR1 SQVTM and CDR2 ANQGSEA. Trimming left V 5 bases short and J 1 base short, with 11 bases between. The CDR3 spans 13 residues. This CDR3 is CSVRLGGQETQYF. The CDR3 nucleotides are TGCAGCGTTCGGCTTGGGGGCCAAGAGACCCAGTACTTC.

The chain has TRBV4-1 and TRBJ1-4, with D tentatively TRBD1 (5 bases). The ends were cut back, 2 bases at V and 3 bases at J, with 10 bases in the middle. The CDR3 is made up of 15 amino acids. Germline V gene data show CDR1 as MGHRA and CDR2 as YSYEKL. As DNA, the CDR3 is TGCGCCAGCAGCCAAACATCCAGGGCTAATGAAAAACTGTTTTTT. This codes for CASSQTSRANEKLFF.

In the case of this clone: A single base separates this from a much larger clone, so it may be a read error. This chain links TRBV19 with TRBJ2-7; 12 bases are shared with TRBD1. The germline V gene has CDR1 LNHDA and CDR2 SQIVND (reference sequence). The CDR3 covers 16 residues. The DNA of the CDR3 is TGTGCCAGTAGTATCGCAGGGACAGGGGGCGTCGGCGAGCAGTGCTTC. This sequence encodes CASSIAGTGGVGEQCF.

This chain connects TRBV5-1 to TRBJ1-2, with 11 positions matching TRBD1. This CDR3 is 16 amino acids long. The junction had 11 bases not matched to a gene; V was cut back by 5 bases and J by 5 bases. Germline values: CDR1 SGHRS, CDR2 YFSETQ. CDR3 nucleotide sequence: TGCGCCAGCAGACGGGACAGGGGGTCACTTCGGTATGGCTACACCTTC. This codes for CASRRDRGSLRYGYTF.

The V call is TRBV29-1, the J call TRBJ2-3; 11 bases are a match to TRBD2. This CDR3 contains 14 residues. Germline CDR1 SQVTM, CDR2 ANQGSEA. J gave up 2 bases and V 6 bases, and 4 bases lay outside the gene matches. The CDR3 nucleotides are TGCAGCGTGACGACTAGCGGGATCACAGATACGCAGTATTTT. As protein: CSVTTSGITDTQYF.

The chain employs TRBV7-2 and TRBJ2-7; TRBD1 is a possible D gene (8 bases). Trimming left V 5 bases short and J 0 bases short, with 17 bases between. Germline-derived CDR1 and CDR2 are SGHTA and FQGNSA. CDR3 length equals 16 residues. The DNA for the CDR3 is TGTGCCAGCAGCCCCGACAGGGGCGGGAGCTCCTACGAGCAGTACTTC. It is translated as CASSPDRGGSSYEQYF.

Notes on this clone: A far larger clone is one nucleotide away, so this likely arose from a read error. The rearrangement links TRBV30 to TRBJ2-5; D is possibly TRBD1 or TRBD2 (5 bases each). TRBJ2-7 matches the DNA end more closely, so the J call is doubtful. CDR1 is GTSNPN, CDR2 SVGIG, per germline (reference sequence). The CDR3 spans 13 residues. Here the CDR3 DNA reads TGTGCCTCGCCGGGACCGTCCATCCACGAGCAGTACTTC. Amino acids: CASPGPSIHEQYF.

Points on this clone: It may be a read error: a sequence one base away is much more abundant. The J gene is TRBJ1-1, the V gene TRBV27; the D gene is possibly TRBD1 (6 bases). Germline CDR1 MNHEY, CDR2 SMNVEV (reference sequence). V lost 3 bases and J 1 base, leaving 6 bases between the germline ends. The CDR3 consists of 13 residues. CDR3 in amino acids: CASSLGQNTEAFF. CDR3 DNA sequence: TGTGCCAGCAGTTTGGGACAGAACACTGAAGCTTTCTTT.